This T cell receptor beta chain was recorded in a study of T cell changes during pregnancy in multiple sclerosis. The CDR3 is 14 residues long. V lost 4 bases and J lost 4, with 13 bases in between. CDR1 and CDR2 from the germline V gene are MGHDK and SYGVNS. Profiling relied on immunoSEQ multiplex PCR, and the TCRdb table lists in-frame clones only, not all of them. The sample records about 56,000 clones, 87% being singletons. The rearrangement joins TRBV25-1 to TRBJ1-1; possible D gene TRBD1, 5 bases. The source material was peripheral blood from another person, used as feeder cells. This clonotype was sampled from a human donor whose cells served as feeder cells for cultures in a pregnancy study. The CDR3 DNA sequence: TGTGCCAGCAGTGTTCCCGATGGGGGCACTGAAGCTTTCTTT. Its protein is CASSVPDGGTEAFF.